These 24 T cell receptor beta chains came from one sample sequenced in a study of cytomegalovirus exposure and HLA in healthy donors (dated by TCRdb to between 2016 and 2019). The receptor library was made with the immunoSEQ multiplex PCR assay. The multiplex PCR relied on a mix of 60 forward primers for TCR Vbeta segments and 13 reverse primers for TCR Jbeta segments. TCRdb holds this immuneACCESS table with in-frame rearrangements only. Some clones are missing; in checked studies, unresolved V genes explain under half, and the rest has no known cause. This sample has some 150,000 clones in its table, and 79% of those were observed once. 3% to 4% of the sample is in the top ten clones. Input material: PBMCs. These receptors were obtained from a human donor in good health.

This chain links TRBV9 with TRBJ2-7; D is possibly TRBD2 (7 bases). This CDR3 is built from 15 residues. CDR1 SGDLS and CDR2 YYNGEE come from the germline V gene. Trimming removed 0 bases from V and 2 bases from J, with 12 bases in between. The DNA of the CDR3 is TGTGCCAGCAGCGTAGGAGGGGGGGAAACCTACGAGCAGTACTTC. It is translated as CASSVGGGETYEQYF.

The chain recombines TRBV28 with TRBJ1-4, with no clear D. Trimming removed 2 bases at V and 4 bases at J, with 8 bases between. The CDR3 is 14 amino acids. In germline, CDR1 is MDHEN, CDR2 SYDVKM. CDR3 loop: CASSLRLFNEKLFF. For the CDR3, the DNA is TGTGCCAGCAGTTTACGTCTTTTTAATGAAAAACTGTTTTTT.

This clone has a handful of counts. The V and J genes are TRBV29-1 and TRBJ1-1; tentative D call: TRBD1 (5 bases). V was trimmed by 6 bases and J by 1 base, leaving 9 bases between them. The CDR3 has 12 amino acids. Germline V gene data show CDR1 as SQVTM and CDR2 as ANQGSEA. The CDR3 nucleotides read TGCAGCGTGCTCAGGGAGAACACTGAAGCTTTCTTT. Translating it yields CSVLRENTEAFF.

V and J are TRBV9 and TRBJ1-1, with 7 nucleotides matching TRBD1. J gave up 2 bases and V 0 bases, and 7 bases lay outside the gene matches. Germline V gives CDR1 SGDLS, CDR2 YYNGEE. This CDR3 is 16 amino acids long. CDR3 sequence (DNA): TGTGCCAGCAGCGTAGGACAGGGCTGGGTAAACACTGAAGCTTTCTTT. Its protein product is CASSVGQGWVNTEAFF.

The chain is built from TRBV30 and TRBJ1-2, with 10 positions matching TRBD1. Germline V gene data show CDR1 as GTSNPN and CDR2 as SVGIG (reference sequence). The CDR3 length is 16 residues. With 2 bases clipped from V and 4 bases from J, the junction kept 10 bases outside the gene matches. CDR3 sequence reads: CAWSSTGTGALYGYTF. Written as DNA, the CDR3 is TGTGCCTGGAGTTCAACCGGGACAGGGGCACTCTATGGCTACACCTTC.

The V call is TRBV7-9, the J call TRBJ2-7; 9 bases fit TRBD1. V shed 5 bases and J 6 bases; nucleotides not matched to a gene: 5. Germline loops: CDR1 SEHNR, CDR2 FQNEAQ (reference sequence). This CDR3 has 13 amino acids. The CDR3 DNA is TGTGCCAGCAGCCCGGGACAGGGTTTCGAGCAGTACTTC. The encoded protein is CASSPGQGFEQYF.

About this clone: This sample includes further DNA sequences coding for the same CDR3. The rearrangement links TRBV7-3 to TRBJ2-5; 8 bases map to TRBD1. This CDR3 contains 13 residues. The J segment lost 2 bases and the V segment lost 5 bases, leaving 1 base of the junction unmatched. Germline loops: CDR1 SGHTA, CDR2 FQGTGA. The CDR3 DNA reads as TGTGCCAGCAGCGGGACAGGACAAGAGACCCAGTACTTC. Residues: CASSGTGQETQYF.

This clone was seen a few times. V usage is TRBV19 and J usage is TRBJ2-1; possibly TRBD2 for D (6 bases). The V gene lost 7 bases and the J gene lost 9 bases, with 19 bases spanning the gap. The germline CDR1 and CDR2 sequences are LNHDA and SQIVND (reference sequence). The CDR3 totals 14 residues. In nucleotides, the CDR3 is TGTGCCAGTAATATTGCGGGCGAGGGAGGTGAGCAGTTCTTC. This encodes CASNIAGEGGEQFF.

The rearrangement uses TRBV4-1 and TRBJ1-5; 10 positions match TRBD1. The germline V gene has CDR1 MGHRA and CDR2 YSYEKL. The CDR3 length is 17 residues. Losses at the gene ends were 0 bases for V and 5 bases for J; bases not matched to a gene: 7. The CDR3 sequence: CASSQDVGQGWDQPQHF. CDR3 nucleotide sequence: TGCGCCAGCAGCCAAGATGTGGGACAGGGGTGGGATCAGCCCCAGCATTTT.

The chain uses TRBV14 and TRBJ2-4; 7 bases fit TRBD2. The CDR3 runs to 19 residues. Germline CDR1 is SGHDN and CDR2 is FVKESK. Losses at the gene ends were 4 bases for V and 3 bases for J; bases not matched to a gene: 18. The CDR3 protein is CASSRVLAALRLGKNIQYF. CDR3 sequence (DNA): TGTGCCAGCAGCCGGGTTCTAGCGGCACTCCGTTTGGGCAAAAACATTCAGTACTTC.

This clone appeared once. The V gene is TRBV6-1, the J gene TRBJ2-7; 7 positions agree with TRBD1. The germline V gene encodes CDR1 MNHNS and CDR2 SASEGT. After removal of 4 bases from V and 3 bases from J, the junction contained 6 bases not matched to a gene. This CDR3 is built from 14 residues. The CDR3 protein is CASSVLTGNYEQYF. Here the CDR3 DNA reads TGTGCCAGCAGTGTCTTGACAGGGAACTACGAGCAGTACTTC.

The V call is TRBV9, the J call TRBJ2-7, with 7 positions matching TRBD1. Trimming at V came to 4 bases and at J to 4 bases, leaving 8 bases not matched to a gene. The CDR3 consists of 14 residues. In germline, CDR1 is SGDLS, CDR2 YYNGEE. CDR3 in amino acids: CASSPRQGQYEQYF. CDR3 coding DNA: TGTGCCAGCAGCCCGCGACAGGGTCAGTACGAGCAGTACTTC.

This clone was picked up a small number of times. The genes are TRBV28 and TRBJ1-1, with a possible D match to TRBD1 (5 bases). The germline V gene has CDR1 MDHEN and CDR2 SYDVKM. V lost 4 bases to trimming and J lost 10 bases, with 19 bases between them. The CDR3 has 14 amino acids. The CDR3 DNA is TGTGCCAGCAGTTATATTGGGTCGCAAAGGGGAGCTTTCTTT. Translating it yields CASSYIGSQRGAFF.

This clone appeared once. The chain links TRBV4-1 to TRBJ2-1; 9 nucleotides line up with TRBD1. CDR1 is MGHRA, CDR2 YSYEKL, per germline. This CDR3 contains 16 residues. V trimming: 2 bases; J trimming: 2 bases; junction bases outside the gene matches: 4. The CDR3 protein is CASSQRDRDAYNEQFF. CDR3 coding DNA: TGCGCCAGCAGCCAAAGGGACAGGGATGCCTACAATGAGCAGTTCTTC.

V gene TRBV5-1 combines with J gene TRBJ1-1; possibly TRBD1 for D (5 bases). Germline lookup yields CDR1 SGHRS and CDR2 YFSETQ. The germline V and J ends were trimmed by 3 bases and 5 bases, with 20 bases remaining between them. This CDR3 is built from 16 residues. CDR3 sequence: CASSSLGGGVGTEAFF. DNA of the CDR3: TGCGCCAGCAGCTCCCTCGGCGGGGGTGTAGGGACTGAAGCTTTCTTT.

The chain is built from TRBV4-1 and TRBJ2-3; D may be TRBD2 (7 bases). This CDR3 contains 15 residues. The V end was cut by 0 bases, the J end by 6 bases, with 13 bases between. Germline V CDR1 and CDR2: MGHRA, YSYEKL. The CDR3, as DNA: TGCGCCAGCAGCCAAGATGGGGGGGGCGAGGATACGCAGTATTTT. Translating gives CASSQDGGGEDTQYF.

The chain carries TRBV23-1 and TRBJ1-1, with a weak D call TRBD1 (5 bases). TRBV23-1 carries the ORF label, with uncertain function. The CDR3 totals 15 residues. Trimming pared 0 bases from V and 5 bases from J, leaving 13 bases between. This CDR3 reads CASSQSKGKGTEAFF. CDR3 sequence (DNA): TGCGCCAGCAGTCAATCCAAGGGGAAGGGTACTGAAGCTTTCTTT.

The V call is TRBV7-2, the J call TRBJ2-7; a weak D match, TRBD1 (6 bases). The V and J ends lost 4 bases and 2 bases respectively, with 9 bases between them. The CDR3 is 13 amino acids. Germline V gene data show CDR1 as SGHTA and CDR2 as FQGNSA. In DNA form, the CDR3 reads TGTGCCAGCAGCTGGGGGCGACCCTACGAGCAGTACTTC. It yields the protein CASSWGRPYEQYF.

The J gene is TRBJ2-3, the V gene TRBV25-1; a possible D gene is TRBD2 (7 bases). Trimming pared 3 bases from V and 3 bases from J, leaving 13 bases between. CDR1 and CDR2 from the germline V gene are MGHDK and SYGVNS. The CDR3 contains 15 residues. CDR3 nucleotides: TGTGCCAGCAGTGACACAGGGAGGGGGACAGATACGCAGTATTTT. Translation: CASSDTGRGTDTQYF.

The chain uses TRBV18 and TRBJ1-3; D is unresolved. Germline-derived CDR1 and CDR2 are KGHSH and LQKENI. The V end lost 0 bases, the J end lost 7 bases, and 7 bases lay between the germline ends. The CDR3 loop spans 13 amino acids. For the CDR3, the DNA is TGTGCCAGCTCACCACCCTACGGGAACACCATATATTTT. Translated: CASSPPYGNTIYF.

The chain links TRBV4-3 to TRBJ2-1, with D tentatively TRBD2 (5 bases). CDR1 is LGHNA and CDR2 is YSLEER in the germline V gene. The CDR3 contains 13 residues. V gave up 4 bases and J gave up 8 bases, with 12 bases separating them. The CDR3: CASSLSDGDEQFF. Written as DNA, the CDR3 is TGCGCCAGCAGCCTCTCCGACGGGGATGAGCAGTTCTTC.

This clone was found a few times. V gene TRBV7-9 combines with J gene TRBJ2-1, with D maybe TRBD2 (6 bases). V was trimmed by 7 bases and J by 7 bases, leaving 11 bases between them. CDR3 size: 12 residues. The V gene's germline CDR1 is SEHNR and CDR2 FQNEAQ (reference sequence). The CDR3 bases are TGTGCCAGCATCCCCCGGGGGAATGAGCAGTTCTTC. Encoded protein: CASIPRGNEQFF. Variable domain in full (rest from reference TRBV7-9 and TRBJ2-1): DTGVSQNPRHKITKRGQNVTFRCDPISEHNRLYWYRQTLGQGPEFLTYFQNEAQLEKSRLLSDRFSAERPKGSFSTLEIQRTEQGDSAMYLCASIPRGNEQFFGPGTRLTVL.

The chain joins TRBV7-9 to TRBJ1-1, with a tentative D call TRBD1 (5 bases). CDR1 SEHNR and CDR2 FQNEAQ come from the germline V gene (reference sequence). Trimming took off 6 bases at V and 1 base at J, with 12 bases between the two ends. CDR3 length: 14 residues. The CDR3 region has the DNA TGTGCCAGCAGAGCCGGACATACGAACACTGAAGCTTTCTTT. Residues: CASRAGHTNTEAFF.

This chain uses TRBV4-1 with TRBJ2-7; 7 bases are shared with TRBD2. Germline-derived CDR1 and CDR2 are MGHRA and YSYEKL. The CDR3 sequence is 14 residues long. With 1 base clipped from V and 5 bases from J, the junction kept 5 bases outside the gene matches. The CDR3 protein is CASSQGGGADEQYF. The CDR3 nucleotides read TGCGCCAGCAGCCAAGGGGGAGGGGCGGACGAGCAGTACTTC.